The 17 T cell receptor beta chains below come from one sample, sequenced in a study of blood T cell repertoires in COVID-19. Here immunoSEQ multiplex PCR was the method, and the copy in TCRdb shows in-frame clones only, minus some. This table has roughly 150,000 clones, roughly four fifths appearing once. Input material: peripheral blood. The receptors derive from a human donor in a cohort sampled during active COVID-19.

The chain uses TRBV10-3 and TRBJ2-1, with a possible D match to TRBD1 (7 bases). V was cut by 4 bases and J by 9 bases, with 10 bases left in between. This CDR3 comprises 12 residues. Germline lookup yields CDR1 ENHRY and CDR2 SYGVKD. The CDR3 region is CAISGQGGEQFF. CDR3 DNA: TGTGCCATCAGTGGGCAGGGGGGTGAGCAGTTCTTC.

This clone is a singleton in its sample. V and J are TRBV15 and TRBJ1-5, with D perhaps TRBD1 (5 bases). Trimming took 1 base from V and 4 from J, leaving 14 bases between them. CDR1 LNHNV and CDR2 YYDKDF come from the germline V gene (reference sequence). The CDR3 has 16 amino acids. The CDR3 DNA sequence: TGTGCCACCAGCAGAGTGTCGGGGGTGGGTAATCAGCCCCAGCATTTT. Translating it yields CATSRVSGVGNQPQHF.

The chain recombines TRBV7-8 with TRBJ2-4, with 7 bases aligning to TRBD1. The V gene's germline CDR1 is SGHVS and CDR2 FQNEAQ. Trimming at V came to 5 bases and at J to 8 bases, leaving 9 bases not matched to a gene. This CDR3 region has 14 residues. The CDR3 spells CASSPDRDLDIQYF. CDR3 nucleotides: TGTGCCAGCAGCCCCGACAGGGATTTAGACATTCAGTACTTC.

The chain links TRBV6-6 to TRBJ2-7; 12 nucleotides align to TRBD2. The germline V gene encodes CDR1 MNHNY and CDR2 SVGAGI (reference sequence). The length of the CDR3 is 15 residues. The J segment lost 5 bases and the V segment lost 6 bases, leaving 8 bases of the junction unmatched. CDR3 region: CASSSSGGGRDEQYF. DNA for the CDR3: TGTGCCAGCAGCTCTAGCGGGGGGGGCCGAGACGAGCAGTACTTC.

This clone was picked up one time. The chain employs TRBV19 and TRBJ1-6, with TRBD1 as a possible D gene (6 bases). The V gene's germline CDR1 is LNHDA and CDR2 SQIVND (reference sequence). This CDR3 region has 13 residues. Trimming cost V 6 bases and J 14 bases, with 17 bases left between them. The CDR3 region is CASRTGHSITLHF. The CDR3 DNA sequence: TGTGCCAGTAGAACGGGACACTCTATCACCCTCCACTTT.

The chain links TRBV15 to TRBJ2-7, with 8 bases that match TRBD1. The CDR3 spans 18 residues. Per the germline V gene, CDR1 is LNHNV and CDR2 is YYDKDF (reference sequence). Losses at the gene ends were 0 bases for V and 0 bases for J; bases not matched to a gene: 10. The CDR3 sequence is CATSRDPPAGGFSYEQYF. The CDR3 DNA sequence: TGTGCCACCAGCAGAGATCCCCCGGCAGGGGGCTTCTCCTACGAGCAGTACTTC.

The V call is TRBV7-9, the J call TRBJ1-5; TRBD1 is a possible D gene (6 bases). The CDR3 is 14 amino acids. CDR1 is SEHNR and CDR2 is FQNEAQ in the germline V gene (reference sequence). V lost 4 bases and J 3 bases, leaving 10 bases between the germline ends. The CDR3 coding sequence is TGTGCCAGCAGCTCCCGACAGGCCAATCAGCCCCAGCATTTT. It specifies CASSSRQANQPQHF.

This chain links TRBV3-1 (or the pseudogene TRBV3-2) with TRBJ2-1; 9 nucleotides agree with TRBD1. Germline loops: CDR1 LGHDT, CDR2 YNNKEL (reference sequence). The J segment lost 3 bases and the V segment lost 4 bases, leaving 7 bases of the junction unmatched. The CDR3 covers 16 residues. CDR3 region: CASSRTGTGIYNEQFF. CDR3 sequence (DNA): TGTGCCAGCAGCCGTACCGGGACAGGGATCTACAATGAGCAGTTCTTC.

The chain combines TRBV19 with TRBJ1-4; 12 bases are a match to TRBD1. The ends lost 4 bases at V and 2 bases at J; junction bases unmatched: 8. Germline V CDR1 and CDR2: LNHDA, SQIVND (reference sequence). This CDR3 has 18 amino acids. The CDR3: CASSNPRDRGLTNEKLFF. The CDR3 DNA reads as TGTGCCAGTAGTAATCCTCGGGACAGGGGGCTCACTAATGAAAAACTGTTTTTT.

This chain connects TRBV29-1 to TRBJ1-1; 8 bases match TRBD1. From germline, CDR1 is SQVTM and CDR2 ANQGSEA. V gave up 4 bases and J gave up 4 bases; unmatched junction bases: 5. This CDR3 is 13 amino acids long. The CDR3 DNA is TGCAGCGTTGCGGACAGGGTAGCCACTGAAGCTTTCTTT. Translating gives CSVADRVATEAFF.

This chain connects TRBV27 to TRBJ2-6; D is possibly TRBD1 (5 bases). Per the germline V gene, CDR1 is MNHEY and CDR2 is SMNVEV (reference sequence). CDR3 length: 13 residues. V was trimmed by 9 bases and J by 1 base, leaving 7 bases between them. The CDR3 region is CASQGSGANVLTF. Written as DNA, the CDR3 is TGTGCCAGTCAGGGATCTGGGGCCAACGTCCTGACTTTC.

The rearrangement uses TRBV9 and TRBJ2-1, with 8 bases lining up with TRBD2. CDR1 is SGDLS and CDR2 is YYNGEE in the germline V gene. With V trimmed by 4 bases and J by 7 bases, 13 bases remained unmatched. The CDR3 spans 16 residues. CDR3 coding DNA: TGTGCCAGCAGCCCTCGGGCGCCGGGGGGGCTGAATGAGCAGTTCTTC. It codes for CASSPRAPGGLNEQFF.

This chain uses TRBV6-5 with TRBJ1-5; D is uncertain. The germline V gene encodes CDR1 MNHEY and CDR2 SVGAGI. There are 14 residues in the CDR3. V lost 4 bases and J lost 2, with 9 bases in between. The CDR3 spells CASSSTSRNQPQHF. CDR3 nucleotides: TGTGCCAGCAGTTCCACGAGTCGCAATCAGCCCCAGCATTTT.

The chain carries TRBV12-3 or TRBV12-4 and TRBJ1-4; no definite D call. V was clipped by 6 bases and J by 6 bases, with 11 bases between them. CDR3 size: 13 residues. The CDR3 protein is CASRATRDEKLFF. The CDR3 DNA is TGTGCCAGCAGAGCGACGCGGGATGAAAAACTGTTTTTT.

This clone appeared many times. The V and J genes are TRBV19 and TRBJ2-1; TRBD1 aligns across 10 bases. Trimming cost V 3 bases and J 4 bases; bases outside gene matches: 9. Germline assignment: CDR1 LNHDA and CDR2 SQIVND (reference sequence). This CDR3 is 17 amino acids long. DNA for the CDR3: TGTGCCAGTAGTATGTTTCTCGGGACAGGGGATTACAATGAGCAGTTCTTC. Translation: CASSMFLGTGDYNEQFF.

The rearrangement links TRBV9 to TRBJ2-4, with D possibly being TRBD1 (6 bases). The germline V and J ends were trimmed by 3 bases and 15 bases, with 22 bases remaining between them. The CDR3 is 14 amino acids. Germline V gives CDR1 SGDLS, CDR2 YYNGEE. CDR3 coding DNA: TGTGCCAGCAGCGCAGCCGGGACAAGCCCAGCGAGGTACTTC. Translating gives CASSAAGTSPARYF.

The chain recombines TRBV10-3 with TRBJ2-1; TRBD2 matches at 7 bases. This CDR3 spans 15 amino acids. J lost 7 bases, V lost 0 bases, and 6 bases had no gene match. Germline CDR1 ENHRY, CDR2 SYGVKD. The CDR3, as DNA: TGTGCCATCAGTGAGTCTGGCAGGGAGGGGAATGAGCAGTTCTTC. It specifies CAISESGREGNEQFF.